The next 16 T cell receptor beta chains were all read from a single sample in a study of OX40 agonist ivuxolimab in advanced cancers. The assay was immunoSEQ multiplex PCR, and TCRdb's table has in-frame clones only and misses some. The sample carries over 80,000 clones, about nine tenths recorded once. The sequencing here drew on CD4+ or CD8+ T cells sorted from blood, taken in a trial of the OX40 agonist ivuxolimab. Receptors were obtained from an adult with an advanced solid tumor such as melanoma, head and neck, liver or kidney cancer.

The V gene is TRBV6-1, the J gene TRBJ1-4, with D perhaps TRBD1 (5 bases). CDR1 is MNHNS, CDR2 SASEGT, per germline. Trimming removed 7 bases at V and 7 bases at J, with 13 bases between. This CDR3 is built from 13 residues. For the CDR3, the DNA is TGTGCCAGCATCGGCCAGGGCGGTGAAAAACTGTTTTTT. Encoded protein: CASIGQGGEKLFF.

CDR3 residues: CASSSRGTKYNEQFF. The CDR3 DNA follows: TGTGCCAGCAGCTCAAGGGGGACAAAGTACAATGAGCAGTTCTTC. V is TRBV7-8 and J is TRBJ2-1, with D perhaps matching TRBD1 (6 bases). V was trimmed by 4 bases and J by 4 bases, leaving 14 bases between them. The CDR3 is 15 amino acids. Germline assignment: CDR1 SGHVS and CDR2 FQNEAQ.

The chain links TRBV5-1 to TRBJ1-2, with D possibly TRBD1 on 6 matching bases. V lost 0 bases, J lost 4 bases, and 10 bases lay in between. Germline assignment: CDR1 SGHRS and CDR2 YFSETQ. The CDR3 runs to 14 residues. DNA for the CDR3: TGCGCCAGCAGCTTGGACGGACAGAGCTATGGCTACACCTTC. It encodes CASSLDGQSYGYTF.

This sequence joins TRBV4-2 and TRBJ2-3; 11 bases align to TRBD1. Germline trimming cut 0 bases from V and 6 bases from J; bases unmatched to any gene: 2. The length of the CDR3 is 15 residues. Per the germline V gene, CDR1 is LGHNA and CDR2 is YNFKEQ. CDR3 bases: TGTGCCAGCAGCCAAGAAGGGACAGGGGGTGATACGCAGTATTTT. It translates to CASSQEGTGGDTQYF.

This chain joins TRBV7-8 and TRBJ2-2; no reliable D call. Germline CDR1 and CDR2: SGHVS and FQNEAQ. The CDR3 has 12 amino acids. V lost 4 bases, J lost 4 bases, and 4 bases lay in between. CDR3 sequence (DNA): TGTGCCAGCAGCTCACTCACCGGGGAGCTGTTTTTT. This codes for CASSSLTGELFF.

The genes are TRBV27 and TRBJ1-5; no reliable D call. The CDR3 loop spans 16 amino acids. The germline V gene encodes CDR1 MNHEY and CDR2 SMNVEV (reference sequence). The germline V and J ends were trimmed by 3 bases and 1 base, with 13 bases remaining between them. The CDR3 sequence: CASSLGGDTSNQPQHF. CDR3 bases: TGTGCCAGCAGTTTGGGCGGGGATACGAGCAATCAGCCCCAGCATTTT.

The chain has TRBV14 and TRBJ2-7; D is unclear. V lost 4 bases and J lost 2, with 12 bases in between. The CDR3 spans 14 residues. The germline CDR1 and CDR2 sequences are SGHDN and FVKESK. Here the CDR3 reads CASSRTGVPYEQYF. DNA of the CDR3: TGTGCCAGCAGCCGCACTGGGGTCCCCTACGAGCAGTACTTC.

V is TRBV19 and J is TRBJ1-2; no reliable D call. The germline V and J ends were trimmed by 8 bases and 3 bases, with 16 bases remaining between them. The CDR3 sequence is 14 residues long. The germline V gene has CDR1 LNHDA and CDR2 SQIVND (reference sequence). Here the CDR3 reads CASSISGSYYGYTF. Written as DNA, the CDR3 is TGTGCCAGTTCCATTTCCGGGTCCTACTATGGCTACACCTTC.

The rearrangement uses TRBV5-6 and TRBJ2-5; D might be TRBD1 (6 bases). Germline V CDR1 and CDR2: SGHDT, YYEEEE. Between the trimmed V and J ends, which lost 4 bases and 2 bases, there was a span of 9 bases. The CDR3 loop spans 13 amino acids. The CDR3 sequence: CASSAGQQETQYF. CDR3 coding DNA: TGTGCCAGCAGCGCCGGACAGCAAGAGACCCAGTACTTC.

This clone was seen only once. The V call is TRBV6-6, the J call TRBJ1-2; unclear D gene. Trimming pared 3 bases from V and 7 bases from J, leaving 12 bases between. From germline, CDR1 is MNHNY and CDR2 SVGAGI (reference sequence). CDR3 length: 13 amino acids. CDR3 sequence (DNA): TGTGCCAGCAGTTATTCCCCTGATACTGGCTACACCTTC. It translates to CASSYSPDTGYTF.

The rearrangement links TRBV19 to TRBJ1-2; 8 nucleotides agree with TRBD1. Germline V lookup: CDR1 LNHDA, CDR2 SQIVND (reference sequence). The CDR3 runs to 16 residues. With 4 bases clipped from V and 5 bases from J, the junction kept 12 bases outside the gene matches. CDR3 region: CASSRVTGAKSYGYTF. For the CDR3, the DNA is TGTGCCAGTAGTAGAGTGACAGGGGCCAAAAGTTATGGCTACACCTTC.

This clone was detected only a few times. J is TRBJ2-1 and V is TRBV11-2; 13 nucleotides align to TRBD2. J gave up 6 bases and V 5 bases, and 13 bases lay outside the gene matches. The CDR3 is 18 amino acids. Germline V gene data show CDR1 as SGHAT and CDR2 as FQNNGV. The CDR3 here is CASSPYSTSGGLVNEQFF. The CDR3 DNA is TGTGCCAGCAGCCCTTATTCGACTAGCGGGGGGCTAGTCAATGAGCAGTTCTTC.

The gene calls are TRBV10-3 and TRBJ1-1, with TRBD1 identical over 8 bases. CDR1 is ENHRY and CDR2 is SYGVKD in the germline V gene. The CDR3 runs to 12 residues. Trimming cost V 6 bases and J 6 bases; bases outside gene matches: 3. The CDR3 DNA reads TGTGCCATCAGAGGACAGGGCTCTGAAGCTTTCTTT. It codes for CAIRGQGSEAFF.

Worth noting for this clone: A read error may produce the germline difference seen at one junction end. The chain is built from TRBV30 and TRBJ2-1, with 8 nucleotides matching TRBD2. From germline, CDR1 is GTSNPN and CDR2 SVGIG (reference sequence). The CDR3 is made up of 13 amino acids. As DNA, the CDR3 is TGCGGGGGACTAGAAGCCCATTACAATGAGCAGTTCTTC. Translation gives CGGLEAHYNEQFF.

The chain carries TRBV18 and TRBJ1-2; a possible D gene is TRBD1 (6 bases). Germline assignment: CDR1 KGHSH and CDR2 LQKENI. V lost 3 bases and J lost 2, with 10 bases in between. This CDR3 has 14 residues. CDR3 coding DNA: TGTGCCAGCTCACCCGGACAGACCAACTATGGCTACACCTTC. The encoded protein is CASSPGQTNYGYTF.

The rearrangement uses TRBV6-5 and TRBJ1-2; the match to TRBD1 covers 7 bases. The germline gives CDR1 MNHEY, CDR2 SVGAGI. Losses at the gene ends were 6 bases for V and 0 bases for J; bases not matched to a gene: 4. This CDR3 is 14 amino acids long. CDR3 residues: CASRYRGANYGYTF. In DNA form, the CDR3 reads TGTGCCAGCAGATACAGGGGAGCTAACTATGGCTACACCTTC.